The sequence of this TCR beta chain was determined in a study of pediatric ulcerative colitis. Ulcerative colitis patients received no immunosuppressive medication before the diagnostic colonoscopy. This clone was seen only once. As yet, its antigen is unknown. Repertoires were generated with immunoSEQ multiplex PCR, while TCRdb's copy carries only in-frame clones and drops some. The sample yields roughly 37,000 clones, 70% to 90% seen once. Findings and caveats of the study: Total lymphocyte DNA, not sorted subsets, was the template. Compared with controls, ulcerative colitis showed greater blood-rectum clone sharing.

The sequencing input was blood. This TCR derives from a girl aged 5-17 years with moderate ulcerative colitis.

Written as DNA, the CDR3 is TGCGCCAGCAGCTTGGGGACGGCCATGGTGAAAGAGACCCAGTACTTC. Protein product: CASSLGTAMVKETQYF. The V call is TRBV5-1, the J call TRBJ2-5; D remains unclear. Trimming shortened V by 0 bases and J by 3 bases, and 15 bases separated the two germline ends. The CDR3 extends over 16 amino acids. Germline values: CDR1 SGHRS, CDR2 YFSETQ.